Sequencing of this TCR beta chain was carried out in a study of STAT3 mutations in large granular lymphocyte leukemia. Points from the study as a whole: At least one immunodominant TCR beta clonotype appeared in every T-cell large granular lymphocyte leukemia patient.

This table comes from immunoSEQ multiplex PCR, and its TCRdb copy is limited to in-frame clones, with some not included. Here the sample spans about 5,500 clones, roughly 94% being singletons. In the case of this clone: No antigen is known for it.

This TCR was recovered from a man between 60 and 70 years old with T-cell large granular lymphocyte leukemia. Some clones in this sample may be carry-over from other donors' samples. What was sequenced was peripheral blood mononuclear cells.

The CDR3, as DNA: TGTGCTAGTGGCGGGAGAACAGGGACTAATCTTACCTACGAGCAGTACTTC. This translates into CASGGRTGTNLTYEQYF. This chain joins TRBV12-5 and TRBJ2-7; perhaps TRBD2 as D (7 bases). V gave up 6 bases and J gave up 2 bases, with 23 bases separating them. Germline loops: CDR1 LGHNT, CDR2 FRNRAP. The CDR3 is 17 amino acids.